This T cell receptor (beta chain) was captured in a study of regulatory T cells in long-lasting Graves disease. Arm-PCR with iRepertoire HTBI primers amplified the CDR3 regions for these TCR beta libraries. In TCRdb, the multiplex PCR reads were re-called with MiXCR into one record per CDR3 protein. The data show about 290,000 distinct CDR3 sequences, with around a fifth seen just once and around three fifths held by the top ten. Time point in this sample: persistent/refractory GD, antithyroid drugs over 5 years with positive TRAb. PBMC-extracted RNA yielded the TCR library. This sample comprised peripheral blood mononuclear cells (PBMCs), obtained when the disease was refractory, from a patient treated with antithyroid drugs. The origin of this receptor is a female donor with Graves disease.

This CDR3 is CASSVGGTGNYGYTF. In DNA, the CDR3 is TGTGCCAGCAGCGTAGGGGGGACAGGGAACTATGGCTACACCTTC. The chain joins TRBV9 to TRBJ1-2, with 9 positions matching TRBD1. The trim removed 0 bases at V and 2 bases at J, leaving 2 bases unmatched. Germline loops: CDR1 SGDLS, CDR2 YYNGEE. This CDR3 contains 15 residues.